A single sample gave rise to the 23 T cell receptor beta chains below, sequenced in a study of blood T cell repertoires in COVID-19. Only in-frame clones appear in the TCRdb table, and some are missing; sequencing was by immunoSEQ multiplex PCR. The table includes just under 350,000 clones, 88% detected once. Sequenced sample: peripheral blood. The receptors here all came from a woman in her 70s with COVID-19, enrolled during active disease.

J is TRBJ1-1 and V is TRBV5-1; the D gene is possibly TRBD1 (5 bases). CDR1 is SGHRS, CDR2 YFSETQ, per germline. The V end lost 0 bases, the J end lost 8 bases, and 11 bases lay between the germline ends. The length of the CDR3 is 13 residues. CDR3 protein: CASSLGQDMEAFF. The CDR3 coding sequence is TGCGCCAGCAGCTTGGGGCAGGACATGGAAGCTTTCTTT.

This clone was observed a handful of times. V gene TRBV24-1 combines with J gene TRBJ1-2; TRBD1 aligns across 10 bases. The CDR3 is made up of 14 amino acids. Germline loops: CDR1 KGHDR, CDR2 SFDVKD. The trim removed 7 bases at V and 4 bases at J, leaving 5 bases unmatched. Here the CDR3 reads CATSGDRGSYGYTF. For the CDR3, the DNA is TGTGCCACCAGCGGGGACAGGGGATCCTATGGCTACACCTTC.

V and J are TRBV20-1 and TRBJ2-7; D is ambiguous. The CDR3 totals 12 residues. Trimming took 5 bases from V and 0 from J, leaving 8 bases between them. Germline CDR1 is DFQATT and CDR2 is SNEGSKA (reference sequence). CDR3 in DNA: TGCAGTGCTGGTGCCAACTCCTACGAGCAGTACTTC. Residues: CSAGANSYEQYF.

There are many counts of this clone. The V gene is TRBV5-1, the J gene TRBJ2-2; a weak D match, TRBD1 (5 bases). V gave up 0 bases and J gave up 4 bases, with 10 bases separating them. CDR1 SGHRS and CDR2 YFSETQ come from the germline V gene. The CDR3 covers 15 residues. DNA for the CDR3: TGCGCCAGCAGCTTGGGTTCAGGGCCCACCGGGGAGCTGTTTTTT. As protein: CASSLGSGPTGELFF.

V is TRBV19 and J is TRBJ1-1; 8 bases are a match to TRBD1. Germline CDR1 is LNHDA and CDR2 is SQIVND (reference sequence). This CDR3 comprises 14 residues. V lost 4 bases to trimming and J lost 1 base; unmatched junction nucleotides: 2. CDR3 nucleotide sequence: TGTGCCAGTAGTACGGGGACAGGGAACACTGAAGCTTTCTTT. Translating it yields CASSTGTGNTEAFF.

The chain employs TRBV9 and TRBJ1-2; 10 nucleotides align to TRBD1. With 7 bases clipped from V and 6 bases from J, the junction kept 15 bases outside the gene matches. The CDR3 is made up of 16 amino acids. Germline CDR1 reads SGDLS; CDR2 reads YYNGEE. The CDR3 loop reads CASGESKTGGMDGYTF. The CDR3, as DNA: TGTGCCAGCGGGGAGTCCAAGACAGGGGGCATGGATGGCTACACCTTC.

This chain joins TRBV20-1 and TRBJ1-1; D gene ambiguous. CDR1 and CDR2 from the germline V gene are DFQATT and SNEGSKA (reference sequence). V lost 3 bases and J 1 base, leaving 6 bases between the germline ends. This CDR3 region has 12 residues. The CDR3 coding sequence is TGCAGTGCTAGTGGAGGGAACACTGAAGCTTTCTTT. As protein: CSASGGNTEAFF.

The V and J genes are TRBV5-8 and TRBJ2-3; no definite D call. Looked up from germline, CDR1 is SGHTS and CDR2 is YDEGEE. The V gene lost 2 bases and the J gene lost 2 bases, with 12 bases spanning the gap. CDR3 length: 15 amino acids. The CDR3 DNA follows: TGTGCCAGCAGCTTTAGCACAACATACACAGATACGCAGTATTTT. Translated, it gives CASSFSTTYTDTQYF. Variable domain in full (rest from reference TRBV5-8 and TRBJ2-3): EAGVTQSPTHLIKTRGQQATLRCSPISGHTSVYWYQQALGLGLQFLLWYDEGEERNRGNFPPRFSGRQFPNYSSELNVNALELEDSALYLCASSFSTTYTDTQYFGPGTRLTVL.

The rearrangement joins TRBV7-9 to TRBJ2-1; D may be TRBD1 (6 bases). The CDR3 extends over 12 amino acids. Trimming took 5 bases from V and 10 from J, leaving 12 bases between them. Per the germline V gene, CDR1 is SEHNR and CDR2 is FQNEAQ (reference sequence). CDR3 DNA: TGTGCCAGCAGCCTAACGGGGACAGAGCAGTTCTTC. It translates to CASSLTGTEQFF.

The V and J genes are TRBV11-2 and TRBJ2-7; maybe TRBD2 (5 bases). V lost 1 base and J lost 6, with 10 bases in between. CDR1 and CDR2 from the germline V gene are SGHAT and FQNNGV. The length of the CDR3 is 13 residues. The CDR3 sequence is CASSLVGVREQYF. Here the CDR3 DNA reads TGTGCCAGCAGCTTAGTCGGGGTCCGCGAGCAGTACTTC.

For this clone: The junction departs from the called germline gene at one end, perhaps through a read error. The V gene is TRBV15, the J gene TRBJ2-7; a possible D gene is TRBD1 (5 bases). The CDR3 is made up of 14 amino acids. Per germline, CDR1 LNHNV and CDR2 YYDKDF (reference sequence). CDR3 coding DNA: TGTGCCACCAGCAGGTACCAGGGCTCCGACGAGCAGTACTTC. The encoded protein is CATSRYQGSDEQYF. Full variable domain (remainder filled in from reference TRBV15 and TRBJ2-7): DAMVIQNPRYQVTQFGKPVTLSCSQTLNHNVMYWYQQKSSQAPKLLFHYYDKDFNNEADTPDNFQSRRPNTSFCFLDIRSPGLGDTAMYLCATSRYQGSDEQYFGPGTRLTVT.

This rearrangement joins TRBV9 to TRBJ2-3; 8 bases agree with TRBD2. V gave up 4 bases and J gave up 1 base; unmatched junction bases: 5. The CDR3 totals 15 residues. Germline V lookup: CDR1 SGDLS, CDR2 YYNGEE. The CDR3 sequence is CASSLQAGGTDTQYF. DNA of the CDR3: TGTGCCAGCAGCTTACAAGCGGGGGGCACAGATACGCAGTATTTT. The full variable domain, rest sourced from reference TRBV9 and TRBJ2-3, is DSGVTQTPKHLITATGQRVTLRCSPRSGDLSVYWYQQSLDQGLQFLIQYYNGEERAKGNILERFSAQQFPDLHSELNLSSLELGDSALYFCASSLQAGGTDTQYFGPGTRLTVL.

The V gene is TRBV27, the J gene TRBJ2-1; 10 nucleotides line up with TRBD2. The germline gives CDR1 MNHEY, CDR2 SMNVEV (reference sequence). The ends lost 4 bases at V and 5 bases at J; junction bases unmatched: 5. The CDR3 contains 15 residues. The CDR3 DNA sequence: TGTGCCAGCAGTTCGCTAGCGGGGGTTAACAATGAGCAGTTCTTC. This encodes CASSSLAGVNNEQFF.

V is TRBV29-1 and J is TRBJ1-2, with a weak D call TRBD1 (6 bases). This CDR3 is 16 amino acids long. V was pared by 0 bases and J by 2 bases, with 16 bases between. The germline CDR1 and CDR2 sequences are SQVTM and ANQGSEA. The CDR3 sequence: CSVEDAGGAVNYGYTF. In DNA form, the CDR3 reads TGCAGCGTTGAAGATGCCGGGGGGGCAGTGAACTATGGCTACACCTTC. Supplemented by reference TRBV29-1 and TRBJ1-2, the full variable domain reads SAVISQKPSRDICQRGTSLTIQCQVDSQVTMMFWYRQQPGQSLTLIATANQGSEATYESGFVIDKFPISRPNLTFSTLTVSNMSPEDSSIYLCSVEDAGGAVNYGYTFGSGTRLTVV.

This clone was detected once. The rearrangement joins TRBV28 to TRBJ1-2, with 9 bases matching TRBD1. The CDR3 length is 13 residues. Germline-derived CDR1 and CDR2 are MDHEN and SYDVKM. Germline trimming cut 6 bases from V and 7 bases from J; bases unmatched to any gene: 6. DNA for the CDR3: TGTGCCAGCAGAAGGACAGGGGAGGTTGGCTACACCTTC. Its protein product is CASRRTGEVGYTF.

The genes are TRBV7-2 and TRBJ1-2; 10 bases fit TRBD1. The germline gives CDR1 SGHTA, CDR2 FQGNSA. V lost 5 bases and J lost 7; bases outside the gene matches: 4. The CDR3 is made up of 13 amino acids. This CDR3 reads CASSTTGGVGYTF. CDR3 nucleotides: TGTGCCAGCAGCACGACAGGGGGCGTTGGCTACACCTTC. The variable domain in full, with the rest retrieved from reference TRBV7-2 and TRBJ1-2, is GAGVSQSPSNKVTEKGKDVELRCDPISGHTALYWYRQSLGQGLEFLIYFQGNSAPDKSGLPSDRFSAERTGGSVSTLTIQRTQQEDSAVYLCASSTTGGVGYTFGSGTRLTVV.

The gene calls are TRBV19 and TRBJ2-1; no reliable D call. The CDR3 consists of 13 residues. V lost 5 bases and J lost 5, with 10 bases in between. CDR1 LNHDA and CDR2 SQIVND come from the germline V gene (reference sequence). CDR3 region: CASSFHLNNEQFF. The CDR3 DNA reads TGTGCCAGTAGTTTCCACTTGAACAATGAGCAGTTCTTC.

This sequence joins TRBV14 and TRBJ2-7; 8 bases map to TRBD1. This CDR3 contains 14 residues. CDR1 is SGHDN, CDR2 FVKESK, per germline. Trimming took 3 bases from V and 6 from J; bases not matched to a gene: 7. The chain's CDR3 is CASSHGQGLVEQYF. The CDR3 DNA is TGTGCCAGCAGCCACGGACAGGGTTTGGTCGAGCAGTACTTC.

The chain combines TRBV3-1 (or the pseudogene TRBV3-2) with TRBJ1-5; 9 bases line up with TRBD1. The CDR3 runs to 13 residues. V was clipped by 5 bases and J by 6 bases; unmatched bases: 2. Germline CDR1 is LGHDT and CDR2 is YNNKEL (reference sequence). The CDR3 DNA follows: TGTGCCAGCAGCTACAGGGGGCGTCAGCCCCAGCATTTT. Its translation: CASSYRGRQPQHF.

This clone was counted a single time. The J gene is TRBJ1-6, the V gene TRBV5-8; D remains ambiguous. The CDR3 totals 12 residues. Trimming stripped 5 bases from V and 4 bases from J, with 4 bases between. The germline gives CDR1 SGHTS, CDR2 YDEGEE. The CDR3 is CASSQYNSPLHF. Written as DNA, the CDR3 is TGTGCCAGCAGTCAGTATAATTCACCCCTCCACTTT.

This clone has just one count. This sequence joins TRBV27 and TRBJ2-4, with 10 positions matching TRBD1. This CDR3 contains 14 residues. The ends lost 6 bases at V and 8 bases at J; junction bases unmatched: 7. From germline, CDR1 is MNHEY and CDR2 SMNVEV (reference sequence). This chain's CDR3 is CASRPGTGAYIQYF. CDR3 sequence (DNA): TGTGCCAGCAGACCAGGGACAGGGGCATACATTCAGTACTTC.

This chain joins TRBV11-3 and TRBJ1-1; 9 nucleotides agree with TRBD1. The trim removed 5 bases at V and 7 bases at J, leaving 8 bases unmatched. Germline CDR1 and CDR2: SGHNT and YENEEA. This CDR3 has 14 residues. DNA for the CDR3: TGTGCCAGCAGCCACAGGGGGCGTATGGATGAAGCTTTCTTT. It codes for CASSHRGRMDEAFF.

The chain carries TRBV10-3 and TRBJ2-3; the D is unclear. Trimming took off 8 bases at V and 2 bases at J, with 8 bases between the two ends. In germline, CDR1 is ENHRY, CDR2 SYGVKD. The CDR3 covers 12 residues. CDR3 loop: CAIGVSTDTQYF. Here the CDR3 DNA reads TGTGCCATCGGAGTGTCCACAGATACGCAGTATTTT.